A single sample gave rise to the 9 T cell receptor beta chains below, sequenced in a study of CD8+CD57+ T cells in acquired aplastic anemia. Genomic DNA templated the TCR beta VDJ and CDR3 profiling. Each CDR3 protein is one row after TCRdb ran MiXCR on the reads. In the table there are 160,000 or so distinct CDR3 sequences, around half of which are singletons. Previously, flow cytometry had revealed CD8+CD57+ cell expansion in the patients chosen for sequencing. The source material was sorted CD4+, CD8+, or CD8+CD57+ T cells (not recorded which) from PBMCs. The receptors here all came from a human donor with aplastic anemia.

This clonotype appeared many times. This chain connects TRBV13 to TRBJ1-1; 11 bases fit TRBD1. The CDR3 contains 13 residues. Germline V CDR1 and CDR2: PRHDT, FYEKMQ (reference sequence). The V and J ends lost 4 bases and 11 bases, in that order; junction bases with no gene match: 6. CDR3 loop: CASSYRGTGGAFF. The CDR3 DNA is TGTGCCAGCAGCTACCGAGGGACAGGGGGGGCTTTCTTT.

Many counts were recorded for this clonotype. The chain links TRBV12-3 or TRBV12-4 to TRBJ1-5; D uncertain. Trimming took 5 bases from V and 4 from J, leaving 12 bases between them. The CDR3 is 14 residues long. CDR3 protein: CASSRSSGNQPQHF. DNA for the CDR3: TGTGCCAGCAGTAGGTCCTCTGGGAATCAGCCCCAGCATTTT.

Regarding this clonotype: In this CDR3 the conserved last residue, phenylalanine or tryptophan, is missing, so a read error is likely. This chain's CDR3 is CASSLAGTDTYEQYS. CDR3 DNA sequence: TGCGCCAGCAGCTTGGCGGGGACAGACACCTACGAGCAGTACTCC. The chain has TRBV5-1 and TRBJ2-7, with 7 nucleotides matching TRBD1. The CDR3 has 15 amino acids. V was pared by 0 bases and J by 2 bases, with 5 bases of the junction left unmatched. Germline V gene data show CDR1 as SGHRS and CDR2 as YFSETQ.

This clonotype was recorded many times. The chain recombines TRBV6-2 or TRBV6-3 with TRBJ2-7, with 11 bases that match TRBD2. From germline, CDR1 is MNHEY and CDR2 SVGEGT. The CDR3 contains 12 residues. Here the CDR3 reads CAAGLAVYEQYF. The CDR3 DNA sequence: TGTGCTGCGGGACTAGCGGTTTACGAGCAGTACTTC.

This clonotype was observed once. V is TRBV18 and J is TRBJ2-7; tentative D call: TRBD2 (7 bases). The CDR3 has 15 amino acids. CDR1 and CDR2 from the germline V gene are KGHSH and LQKENI. Trimming pared 2 bases from V and 0 bases from J, leaving 11 bases between. The CDR3 reads CASSPRRGGSYEQYF. As DNA, the CDR3 is TGTGCCAGCTCACCAAGGAGGGGGGGCTCCTACGAGCAGTACTTC.

The sample holds a few counts of this clonotype. This chain uses TRBV10-3 with TRBJ2-7; 8 bases match TRBD1. This CDR3 has 14 residues. Losses at the gene ends were 8 bases for V and 3 bases for J; bases not matched to a gene: 9. Per the germline V gene, CDR1 is ENHRY and CDR2 is SYGVKD. The CDR3 is CAIGATGVSYEQYF. Here the CDR3 DNA reads TGTGCCATCGGCGCGACAGGGGTGAGCTACGAGCAGTACTTC.

This clonotype was counted ten times or more. V gene TRBV19 combines with J gene TRBJ1-2, with no clear D. V lost 5 bases and J lost 6, with 13 bases in between. In germline, CDR1 is LNHDA, CDR2 SQIVND (reference sequence). The CDR3 is 13 residues long. CDR3 in amino acids: CASSPLLNNGYTF. Written as DNA, the CDR3 is TGTGCCAGTAGTCCCCTCTTAAATAATGGCTACACCTTC.

This clonotype has a count of ten or more. The chain couples TRBV7-2 to TRBJ2-1, with D possibly matching TRBD1 (6 bases). CDR3 length: 13 residues. The germline gives CDR1 SGHTA, CDR2 FQGNSA. With 8 bases removed from V and 6 bases from J, the gap between germline ends came to 14 bases. The CDR3 DNA sequence: TGTGCCAGCCAGCAGGGGCCTCCCAATGAGCAGTTCTTC. This encodes CASQQGPPNEQFF.

The chain couples TRBV19 to TRBJ2-7; possibly TRBD2 for D (6 bases). Germline assignment: CDR1 LNHDA and CDR2 SQIVND (reference sequence). V was pared by 6 bases and J by 9 bases, with 12 bases between. The CDR3 runs 11 residues. The CDR3 DNA is TGTGCCAGTAGGGCGGGAAGCTGGCAGTACTTC. This translates into CASRAGSWQYF.